This TCR beta chain originates from a study of low-dose radiotherapy and immunotherapy resistance in tumors. Study overall: Cohort 2, a group dosed every two weeks at 1 Gy per fraction, received 13 Gy in total over 26 weeks. At a dose of 200 mg/m2, intravenous cyclophosphamide was given every two weeks, one day before radiation and immunotherapy. Patients took aspirin 300 mg by mouth once daily. This continued for four cycles, starting on cycle 1 day 1.

The time point was: before trial treatment. Every donor was treated with nivolumab, ipilimumab, aspirin, low-dose cyclophosphamide and also low-dose radiotherapy. Per germline, CDR1 SGHRS and CDR2 YFSETQ. The CDR3 sequence is 16 residues long. J was trimmed by 0 bases and V by 1 base; bases with no gene match: 5. TRAV- and TRBV-specific primers primed first-strand cDNA, covering alpha and beta chains. The authors ran about 21 PCR cycles to amplify TCRs with a constant-region primer and V-primer adapter. TCRdb reprocessed the reads via MiXCR and lists one record per CDR3 protein. The sample consists of tens of thousands of distinct CDR3 sequences, approximately 17% of them appearing once. This clonotype was observed a few times.

This TCR was recovered from a male donor with prostate cancer. Material: PBMCs, obtained before treatment. V and J are TRBV5-1 and TRBJ2-3; 7 bases fit TRBD2. The DNA of the CDR3 is TGCGCCAGCAGCTTGTTCGGGGGGACGAGCACAGATACGCAGTATTTT. Translation: CASSLFGGTSTDTQYF.